A selection of T cell receptor beta chains follows, all from one sample in a study of T-cell reconstitution after alpha-beta-depleted transplantation in children. TCRdb passed the PCR reads through MiXCR, listing each CDR3 protein once. Of around 700,000 distinct CDR3 sequences listed, less than 15% are singletons. The sample consisted of PBMCs, taken before TCRalphabeta/CD19-depleted stem cell transplant. These receptors were obtained from a girl aged 2-10 years with congenital amegakaryocytic thrombocytopenia, due to receive a stem cell transplant. CDR3s include the opening cysteine and the closing phenylalanine or tryptophan. Fields, in order: clone size, D gene, J gene, V gene, CDR3 DNA, CDR3 protein. D genes are given only for firm matches. Clone sizes are given selectively: once, few, many, or a class where the clone is expanded.

. TRBD2 TRBJ2-1 TRBV3-1 TGTGCCAGCAGCCAAGACAGGGGATTGGGGCTAGCGGGAGGTTACAATGAGCAGTTCTTC CASSQDRGLGLAGGYNEQFF
many . TRBJ1-1 TRBV6-5 TGTGCCAGCAGTTACTCACGAAGCAGGGAAGCTTTCTTT CASSYSRSREAFF
many . TRBJ1-3 TRBV7-2 TGTGCCAGCAGTTTTCCAGGGGCTGGAAACACCATATATTTT CASSFPGAGNTIYF
. . TRBJ1-5 TRBV20-1 TGCAGTGCTAGAGTACGGACAACTAATCAGCCCCAGCATTTT CSARVRTTNQPQHF
many TRBD2 TRBJ2-1 TRBV27 TGTGCCAGCAGTTTATGGACTAGCGGTGAGCAGTTCTTC CASSLWTSGEQFF
many . TRBJ2-7 TRBV20-1 TGCAGTGCTAAAGGGGGCTCCTACGAGCAGTACTTC CSAKGGSYEQYF
many TRBD2 TRBJ2-7 TRBV20-1 TGCAGGGGCGGGACTAGCGGTTACGAGCAGTACTTC CRGGTSGYEQYF
many TRBD2 TRBJ2-4 TRBV5-1 TGCGCCAGCAGCTCGACAGCGGGAGGGAAAAACATTCAGTACTTC CASSSTAGGKNIQYF
. TRBD2 TRBJ2-1 TRBV5-1 TGCGCCAGCAGCTTGGCCCTAGCGGGAGGGCCCAATGAGCAGTTCTTC CASSLALAGGPNEQFF
. TRBD1 TRBJ2-7 TRBV20-1 TGCAGTGCTAGAGATCTTTCCGGGACAGGCCCTTACGAGCAGTACTTC CSARDLSGTGPYEQYF
many . TRBJ2-7 TRBV5-1 TGCGCCAGCAGCTTTGACACCTACTCCTACGAGCAGTACTTC CASSFDTYSYEQYF
many . TRBJ1-3 TRBV20-1 TGCAGTGCTAGAGAGCCCAGAAACACCATATATTTT CSAREPRNTIYF
. TRBD2 TRBJ2-7 TRBV20-1 TGCAGTGCTAGAACTTCGGGACTAGCGGGAGTTGAGCAGTACTTC CSARTSGLAGVEQYF
few TRBD2 TRBJ2-7 TRBV20-1 TGCAGTGCTCTACCTAGCGGGACCTACGAGCAGTACTTC CSALPSGTYEQYF
many . TRBJ2-3 TRBV5-5 TGTGCCAGCAGGGCCTTCACAGATACGCAGTATTTT CASRAFTDTQYF
few . TRBJ2-7 TRBV6-6 TGTGCCAGCGGGGACGGCCCCTACGAGCAGTACTTC CASGDGPYEQYF
few . TRBJ2-1 TRBV15 TGTGCCACCGGTTACGGGAGTGATGAGCAGTTCTTC CATGYGSDEQFF
. . TRBJ2-5 TRBV29-1 TGCAGCGTTGAAGAGGTGCACCACGAAGAGACCCAGTACTTC CSVEEVHHEETQYF
many . TRBJ2-6 TRBV12-3/TRBV12-4 TGTGCCAGCAGTCCCAACGTGGGGGCCAACGTCCTGACTTTC CASSPNVGANVLTF
many . TRBJ2-6 TRBV29-1 TGCAGCGTTTTGGAGTCTGGGGCCAACGTCCTGACTTTC CSVLESGANVLTF
many . TRBJ1-6 TRBV20-1 TGCAGTGCTAGCCCCGGAGCAAGTCCCGGTGGTTCACCCCTCCACTTT CSASPGASPGGSPLHF
many . TRBJ2-3 TRBV12-3/TRBV12-4 TGTGCCAGCAGTTTCTACAGGGGCACAGATACGCAGTATTTT CASSFYRGTDTQYF
many . TRBJ2-7 TRBV20-1 TGCAGTGCTAGTGGCCAGGGGGGTAACTCCTACGAGCAGTACTTC CSASGQGGNSYEQYF
. TRBD2 TRBJ2-2 TRBV5-5 TGTGCCAGCAGCCCGAGCGGGGGGTCTCTCAACACCGGGGAGCTGTTTTTT CASSPSGGSLNTGELFF
many . TRBJ2-3 TRBV12-3/TRBV12-4 TGTGCCAGCAGTTTAGTGCCCACAGATACGCAGTATTTT CASSLVPTDTQYF
many . TRBJ2-4 TRBV20-1 TGCAGTGCTGACCGTAGCGGTAAATCAGCCAAAAACATTCAGTACTTC CSADRSGKSAKNIQYF
. . TRBJ2-7 TRBV7-9 TGTGCCAGCAGCCCGGCAGACTACGAGCAGTACTTC CASSPADYEQYF
. TRBD2 TRBJ2-1 TRBV11-2 TGTGCCAGCAGCTTTCGGCGGGAGGGTTACAATGAGCAGTTCTTC CASSFRREGYNEQFF
few TRBD1 TRBJ2-7 TRBV29-1 TGCAGCGTTGCAGGACAGGGTTCTTCTTACGAGCAGTACTTC CSVAGQGSSYEQYF
few . TRBJ2-6 TRBV7-6 TGTGCCAGCAGCAAACAGCGTTCTGGGGCCAACGTCCTGACTTTC CASSKQRSGANVLTF
. . TRBJ1-1 TRBV20-1 TGCAGTGCGATCAGCCTCCTCCGGGGGACTGAAGCTTTCTTT CSAISLLRGTEAFF
many . TRBJ1-2 TRBV12-3/TRBV12-4 TGTGCCAGCAGTTTAGGCCCGTCCCTCCAATTCGGCTACACCTTC CASSLGPSLQFGYTF
many . TRBJ2-3 TRBV10-2 TGCGCCAGCCATGGGCCCACCACAGATACGCAGTATTTT CASHGPTTDTQYF
few . TRBJ2-1 TRBV7-9 TGTGCCAGCAGCTCCTACTCTAATCTTAACAATGAGCAGTTCTTC CASSSYSNLNNEQFF
many TRBD2 TRBJ2-7 TRBV2 TGTGCCACTCAGCGGGGGGACGAGCAGTACTTC CATQRGDEQYF
few . TRBJ2-2 TRBV29-1 TGCAGCGTCGGGCCCCCCTTCGGGGAGCTGTTTTTT CSVGPPFGELFF